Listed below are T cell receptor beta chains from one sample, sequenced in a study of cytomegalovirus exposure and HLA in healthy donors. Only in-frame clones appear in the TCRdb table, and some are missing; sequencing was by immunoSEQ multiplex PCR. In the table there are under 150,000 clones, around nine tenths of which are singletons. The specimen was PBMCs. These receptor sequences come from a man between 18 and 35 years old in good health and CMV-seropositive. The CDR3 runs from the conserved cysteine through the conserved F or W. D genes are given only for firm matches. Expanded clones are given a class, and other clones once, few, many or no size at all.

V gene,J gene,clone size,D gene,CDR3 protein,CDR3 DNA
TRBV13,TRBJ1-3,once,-,CASSLALGNTIYF,TGTGCCAGCAGCTTAGCACTCGGAAACACCATATATTTT
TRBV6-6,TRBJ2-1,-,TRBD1,CASSRGQGKGDEQFF,TGTGCCAGCAGTCGGGGACAGGGGAAGGGTGATGAGCAGTTCTTC
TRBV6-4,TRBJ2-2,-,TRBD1,CASKRFDRDFSGELFF,TGTGCCAGCAAGCGTTTCGACAGGGATTTTAGCGGGGAGCTGTTTTTT
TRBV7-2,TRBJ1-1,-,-,CASSSPGLAFTEAFF,TGTGCCAGCAGCTCCCCGGGTCTAGCGTTCACTGAAGCTTTCTTT
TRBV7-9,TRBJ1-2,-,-,CASTGTNEPSGYTF,TGTGCCAGCACCGGGACAAACGAACCCTCTGGCTACACCTTC
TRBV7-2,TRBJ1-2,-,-,CASSFGGGSVFRGYTF,TGTGCCAGCAGCTTTGGGGGGGGATCGGTTTTCAGAGGCTACACCTTC
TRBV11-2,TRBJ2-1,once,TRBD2,CASSLQGLAGIYNEQFF,TGTGCCAGCAGCTTACAGGGACTAGCGGGAATTTACAATGAGCAGTTCTTC
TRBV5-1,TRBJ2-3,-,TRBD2,CASGLAGDTDTQYF,TGCGCCAGCGGCCTAGCGGGGGACACAGATACGCAGTATTTT
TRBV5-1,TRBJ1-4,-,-,CASSLTQEADEKLFF,TGCGCCAGCAGCTTGACTCAGGAGGCGGATGAAAAACTGTTTTTT
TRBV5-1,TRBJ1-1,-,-,CASSPGGLGREAFF,TGCGCCAGCAGCCCCGGGGGGCTCGGACGAGAAGCTTTCTTT
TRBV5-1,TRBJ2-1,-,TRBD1,CASSLRTGGQGLNEQFF,TGCGCCAGCAGCTTGAGAACTGGGGGACAGGGGTTAAATGAGCAGTTCTTC
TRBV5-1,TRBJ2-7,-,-,CASSLTGATYEQYF,TGCGCCAGCAGCCTGACAGGAGCCACCTACGAGCAGTACTTC
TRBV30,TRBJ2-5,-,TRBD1,CAWGDSQETQYF,TGTGCCTGGGGGGACAGCCAAGAGACCCAGTACTTC
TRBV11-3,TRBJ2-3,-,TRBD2,CASSFSSGRGTDTQYF,TGTGCCAGCAGCTTTTCTAGCGGGAGGGGCACAGATACGCAGTATTTT
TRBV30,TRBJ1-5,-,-,CAWSPGAQPQHF,TGTGCCTGGAGTCCAGGGGCCCAGCCCCAGCATTTT
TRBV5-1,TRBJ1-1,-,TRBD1,CASSSGQGSMNTEAFF,TGCGCCAGCAGCTCGGGACAGGGCAGCATGAACACTGAAGCTTTCTTT
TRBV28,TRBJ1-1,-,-,CASSLQGGTEAFF,TGTGCCAGCAGTTTACAGGGAGGGACTGAAGCTTTCTTT
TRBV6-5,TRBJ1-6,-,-,CASSYDRLNSPLHF,TGTGCCAGCAGTTATGACAGGCTTAATTCACCCCTCCACTTT
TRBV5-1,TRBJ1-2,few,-,CASSLVSGDYGYTF,TGCGCCAGCAGCTTGGTATCAGGGGACTATGGCTACACCTTC
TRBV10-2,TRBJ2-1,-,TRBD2,CASSVPSGLGSDEQFF,TGCGCCAGCAGTGTCCCATCCGGACTAGGGAGCGATGAGCAGTTCTTC
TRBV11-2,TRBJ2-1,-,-,CASGESSYNEQFF,TGTGCCAGCGGTGAGAGCTCCTACAATGAGCAGTTCTTC
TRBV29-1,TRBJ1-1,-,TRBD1,CSVEESNRGEFEAFF,TGCAGCGTTGAAGAGAGTAACAGGGGAGAATTTGAAGCTTTCTTT
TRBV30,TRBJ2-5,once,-,CACDYGGTQYF,TGTGCCTGCGACTACGGCGGGACCCAGTACTTC
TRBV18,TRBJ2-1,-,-,CASSPLPYNEQFF,TGTGCCAGCTCACCCCTCCCTTACAATGAGCAGTTCTTC
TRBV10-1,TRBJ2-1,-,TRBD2,CASSESRTSFHEQFF,TGCGCCAGCAGTGAGTCTAGGACTAGTTTCCATGAGCAGTTCTTC
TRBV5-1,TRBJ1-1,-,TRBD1,CASSLRDRGLLNTEAFF,TGCGCCAGCAGCCTTCGGGACAGGGGGCTACTGAACACTGAAGCTTTCTTT
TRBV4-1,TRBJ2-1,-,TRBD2,CASSPPRAGGGTEQFF,TGCGCCAGCAGCCCCCCCCGGGCGGGAGGGGGGACTGAGCAGTTCTTC
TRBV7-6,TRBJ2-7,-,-,CASSLGQGGTYEQYF,TGTGCCAGCAGCTTGGGTCAGGGGGGCACCTACGAGCAGTACTTC
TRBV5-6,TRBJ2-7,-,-,CASSLGGGVAGYEQYF,TGTGCCAGCAGCTTGGGAGGGGGCGTAGCGGGATACGAGCAGTACTTC
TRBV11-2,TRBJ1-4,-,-,CASSLRRAGTNEKLFF,TGTGCCAGCAGCTTAAGGAGGGCAGGGACTAATGAAAAACTGTTTTTT
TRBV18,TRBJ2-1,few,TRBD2,CASSPSGLAYNEQFF,TGTGCCAGCTCCCCATCGGGACTAGCTTACAATGAGCAGTTCTTC
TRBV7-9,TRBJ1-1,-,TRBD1,CASKGQPNTEAFF,TGTGCCAGTAAGGGACAGCCAAACACTGAAGCTTTCTTT
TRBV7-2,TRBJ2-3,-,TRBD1,CASSLVRGRTDTQYF,TGTGCCAGCAGCTTAGTCAGGGGGCGGACAGATACGCAGTATTTT
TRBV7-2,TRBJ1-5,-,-,CASSLGADLHQPQHF,TGTGCCAGCAGCTTAGGGGCAGACCTGCATCAGCCCCAGCATTTT
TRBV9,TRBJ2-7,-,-,CASSPYRGGDQRVYEQYF,TGTGCCAGCAGCCCATATAGGGGGGGGGACCAAAGGGTCTACGAGCAGTACTTC
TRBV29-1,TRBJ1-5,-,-,CSVQGSNQPQHF,TGCAGCGTTCAGGGTAGCAATCAGCCCCAGCATTTT
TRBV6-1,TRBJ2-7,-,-,CASNQFYEQYF,TGTGCCAGCAACCAGTTCTACGAGCAGTACTTC
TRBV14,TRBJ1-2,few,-,CASSQDQERRTSYGYTF,TGTGCCAGCAGCCAAGATCAGGAGCGGCGGACCAGCTATGGCTACACCTTC
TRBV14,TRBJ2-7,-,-,CASSRIPTGEQYF,TGTGCCAGCAGCCGAATCCCAACAGGGGAGCAGTACTTC
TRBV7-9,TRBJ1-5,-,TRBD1,CASSRDRANQPQHF,TGTGCCAGCAGCCGGGACAGGGCCAATCAGCCCCAGCATTTT
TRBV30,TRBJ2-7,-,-,CACGHRGYEQYF,TGTGCCTGCGGGCACAGAGGGTACGAGCAGTACTTC
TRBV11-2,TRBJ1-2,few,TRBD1,CASSLTGGTASGYTF,TGTGCCAGCAGCTTGACAGGGGGCACTGCCTCGGGCTACACCTTC
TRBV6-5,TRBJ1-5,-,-,CASSSTGFQPQHF,TGTGCCAGCAGCTCTACAGGGTTCCAGCCCCAGCATTTT
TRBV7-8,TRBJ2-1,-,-,CASSYSGEQFF,TGTGCCAGCAGCTATTCCGGTGAGCAGTTCTTC
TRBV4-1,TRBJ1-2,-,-,CASSQDSNNYGYTF,TGCGCCAGCAGCCAAGATTCCAATAACTATGGCTACACCTTC
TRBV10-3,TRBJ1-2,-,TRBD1,CAIRGWDSYGYTF,TGTGCCATCAGGGGTTGGGACAGCTATGGCTACACCTTC